This T cell receptor (beta chain) was profiled in a study of spatial heterogeneity in lung cancer. Study background: There were consistently more beta-chain sequences detected than alpha-chain sequences.

Whole-study results and caveats: Tumoral mutation counts were tracked by counts of expanded intratumoral alpha and beta TCRs. Alpha and beta chain coverage of tumor T cells was estimated at about 7.4% and 14%, respectively.

Each CDR3 protein gets one entry after TCRdb re-called the 5' RACE reads with MiXCR. The sample includes some 4,000 distinct CDR3 sequences, 8.5% of them seen just once. Time point: sample taken at primary tumor resection. The donors were 65 to 85 patients with non-small cell lung cancer that was early-stage and untreated. Extraction of whole RNA from tumor, nontumor lung or frozen PBMC preceded unsorted sequencing. This clonotype has more than one count but fewer than ten. Its antigen is unknown. V shed 6 bases and J 3 bases; nucleotides not matched to a gene: 8. Germline V gene sequence: CDR1 DFQATT, CDR2 SNEGSKA (reference sequence). CDR3 size: 13 residues.

Material: lung tumor tissue, obtained at surgery. The chain is built from TRBV20-1 and TRBJ2-7; 7 bases line up with TRBD2. The TCR comes from a male donor with early-stage non-small cell lung cancer. This CDR3 reads CSALYPGGYEQYF. Written as DNA, the CDR3 is TGCAGTGCCCTCTACCCGGGGGGCTACGAGCAGTACTTC.